This T cell receptor beta chain was profiled in a study of OX40 agonist ivuxolimab in advanced cancers. The V end lost 2 bases, the J end lost 4 bases, and 17 bases lay between the germline ends. Germline-derived CDR1 and CDR2 are MDHEN and SYDVKM. This CDR3 spans 16 amino acids. Assay used: immunoSEQ multiplex PCR; TCRdb lists only in-frame clones, some missing. There are some 150,000 clones in the sample; approximately 94% occur only once, and 0.9% to 1.2% lies in the top ten. The count of this clone is one. The chain has TRBV28 and TRBJ1-2, with D perhaps matching TRBD1 (5 bases). This sequence was found in an adult with an advanced solid tumor such as melanoma, head and neck, liver or kidney cancer. The source was CD4+ or CD8+ T cells sorted from blood, collected in a trial of the OX40 agonist ivuxolimab. The CDR3, as DNA: TGTGCCAGCAGTTTAGAGGGTCACGTGGGGGTCTATGGCTACACCTTC. Translating it yields CASSLEGHVGVYGYTF.